This TCR beta chain stems from a study of response to subunit inactivated influenza vaccine. Study-level findings and limits: T cells newly recruited by each seasonal influenza vaccination are few, the authors suggested.

Concerning this clonotype itself: What it binds is not known.

V was trimmed by 6 bases and J by 5 bases, leaving 16 bases between them. This CDR3 contains 13 residues. Per the germline V gene, CDR1 is DFQATT and CDR2 is SNEGSKA (reference sequence). TCRdb fed the RT-PCR reads into MiXCR, producing one record per CDR3 protein. This table has around 520,000 distinct CDR3 sequences, 25% appearing once. The chain joins TRBV20-1 to TRBJ2-5; TRBD1 is a possible D gene (8 bases). The input for sequencing was CD4+ T cells sorted from PBMCs, taken roughly 5 days after vaccination. The receptor's source is a man aged 45-60 years who received an inactivated influenza vaccine. The CDR3 DNA is TGCAGTGCGAACAGGGGGGGTTGGGAGACCCAGTACTTC. It codes for CSANRGGWETQYF.